This T cell receptor (beta chain) is drawn from a study of blood T cell repertoires in COVID-19. J gave up 0 bases and V 4 bases, and 1 base lay outside the gene matches. Germline values: CDR1 SGHAT, CDR2 FQDESV (reference sequence). There are 15 residues in the CDR3. Study processing details: Reference gene primer amplification gave nucleated cell count estimates. Method: immunoSEQ multiplex PCR; TCRdb's copy keeps in-frame clones and lacks some. V, J and clone size are those of that table, while D and trimming were read from the DNA. The sample lists around 190,000 clones, approximately 80% occurring once. This clone was observed many times.

Material: peripheral blood. The chain links TRBV11-1 to TRBJ2-7; TRBD2 aligns across 12 bases. This receptor was taken from a human donor in a cohort sampled during active COVID-19. The CDR3 region has the DNA TGTGCCAGCAGCTGGGGACTAGCGGGCTCCTACGAGCAGTACTTC. Translating it yields CASSWGLAGSYEQYF.